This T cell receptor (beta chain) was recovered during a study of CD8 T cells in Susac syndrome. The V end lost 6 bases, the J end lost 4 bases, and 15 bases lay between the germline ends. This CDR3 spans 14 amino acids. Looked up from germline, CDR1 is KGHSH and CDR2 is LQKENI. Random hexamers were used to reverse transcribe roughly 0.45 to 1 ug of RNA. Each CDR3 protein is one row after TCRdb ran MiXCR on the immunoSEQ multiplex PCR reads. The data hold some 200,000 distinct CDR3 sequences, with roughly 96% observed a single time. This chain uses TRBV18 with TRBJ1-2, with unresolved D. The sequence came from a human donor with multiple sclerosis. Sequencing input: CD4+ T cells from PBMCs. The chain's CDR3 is CASSREATGYGYTF. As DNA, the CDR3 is TGTGCCAGCTCCCGGGAGGCAACCGGCTATGGCTACACCTTC. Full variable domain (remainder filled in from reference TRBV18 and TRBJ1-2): NAGVMQNPRHLVRRRGQEARLRCSPMKGHSHVYWYRQLPEEGLKFMVYLQKENIIDESGMPKERFSAEFPKEGPSILRIQQVVRGDSAAYFCASSREATGYGYTFGSGTRLTVV.